This TCR beta chain was captured by sequencing in a study of T cells after yellow fever vaccination. Notes on the study in general: Most clones from primary vaccination resurfaced after the booster (around 97% CD4, less than 90% CD8).

The 5'RACE template-switching step produced TCR cDNA and added a universal primer site and UMIs. TCRdb called the 5' RACE reads again in MiXCR, with one record for every CDR3 protein. The sample contains roughly 350,000 distinct CDR3 sequences, approximately 4% of which appear only once. The germline CDR1 and CDR2 sequences are SGHTA and FQGNSA. Trimming left V 5 bases short and J 3 bases short, with 13 bases between. The CDR3 loop spans 15 amino acids. This clonotype has at least ten counts. As yet, its antigen is unknown. V usage is TRBV7-2 and J usage is TRBJ1-4; weak D call: TRBD1 (5 bases). The clonotype originates from a man aged 18 to 35 who received the YFV17D yellow fever vaccine. Sequencing was performed on PBMCs, taken 5 days after the yellow fever booster vaccination. This CDR3 is CASSQGMRSNEKLFF. The CDR3 nucleotides are TGTGCCAGCAGCCAGGGTATGCGTTCTAATGAAAAACTGTTTTTT.